The present T cell receptor beta chain was sequenced within a study of blood T cell repertoires in COVID-19. Study overall: Spain, Italy and the United States supplied samples that represented acute and convalescent COVID-19. The analysed material was cDNA or gDNA that came from T cells, B-cell-depleted T cells, or PBMCs.

Per the original methods: How many nucleated cells were present was estimated from reference gene primer amplification. This table comes from immunoSEQ multiplex PCR, and its TCRdb copy is limited to in-frame clones, with some not included. V and J calls and clone size are as listed in that table; D and trimming were resolved from the DNA. This table holds roughly 62,000 clones, roughly 84% found once. CDR1 is SGHDT, CDR2 YYEEEE, per germline. J was trimmed by 0 bases and V by 3 bases; bases with no gene match: 6. The CDR3 has 16 residues. One Seattle source followed patients from active infection through their disease course.

The J gene is TRBJ2-3, the V gene TRBV5-6; TRBD2 matches at 8 bases. This sequence originates from a man younger than 40 with COVID-19, enrolled during active disease. The sequenced material came from peripheral blood. The CDR3 reads CASSWRASGSTDTQYF. The CDR3, as DNA: TGTGCCAGCAGCTGGAGGGCTAGCGGGAGCACAGATACGCAGTATTTT.